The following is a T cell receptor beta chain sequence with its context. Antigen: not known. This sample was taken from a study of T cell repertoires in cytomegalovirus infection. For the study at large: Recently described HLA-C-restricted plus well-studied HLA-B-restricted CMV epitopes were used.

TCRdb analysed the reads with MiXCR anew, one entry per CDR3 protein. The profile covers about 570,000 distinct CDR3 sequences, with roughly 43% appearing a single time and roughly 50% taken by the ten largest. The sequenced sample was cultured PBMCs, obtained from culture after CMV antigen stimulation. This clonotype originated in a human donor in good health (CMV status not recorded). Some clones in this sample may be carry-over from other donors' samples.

CDR3 residues: CASTLGFTGVEETQYF. The CDR3 DNA reads TGTGCCAGCACCCTCGGGTTTACAGGGGTCGAAGAGACCCAGTACTTC. The rearrangement joins TRBV12-3 or TRBV12-4 to TRBJ2-5; TRBD1 matches 7 bases. The CDR3 extends over 16 amino acids. V lost 7 bases and J lost 3; bases outside the gene matches: 14.